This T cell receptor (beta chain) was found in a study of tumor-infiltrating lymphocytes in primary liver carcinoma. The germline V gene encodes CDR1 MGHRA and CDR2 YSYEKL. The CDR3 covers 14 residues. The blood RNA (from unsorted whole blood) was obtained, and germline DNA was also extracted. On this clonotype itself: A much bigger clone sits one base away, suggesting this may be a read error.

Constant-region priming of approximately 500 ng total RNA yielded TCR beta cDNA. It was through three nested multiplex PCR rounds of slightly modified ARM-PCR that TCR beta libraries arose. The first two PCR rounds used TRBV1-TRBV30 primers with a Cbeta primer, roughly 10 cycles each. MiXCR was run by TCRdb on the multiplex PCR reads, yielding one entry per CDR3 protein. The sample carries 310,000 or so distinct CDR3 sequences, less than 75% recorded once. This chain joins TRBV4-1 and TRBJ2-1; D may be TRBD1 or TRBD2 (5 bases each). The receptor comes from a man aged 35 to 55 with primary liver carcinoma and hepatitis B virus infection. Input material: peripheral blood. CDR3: CVSSQDLEGNEQFF. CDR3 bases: TGCGTCAGCAGCCAAGATCTCGAGGGGAATGAGCAGTTCTTC.